What follows is one T cell receptor beta chain and its context. Using immunoSEQ multiplex PCR, the repertoire was profiled, and TCRdb retains in-frame clones only, with some absent. Among some 60,000 clones listed, about 88% were seen once. The data are from a study of OX40 agonist ivuxolimab in advanced cancers. Study as a whole: Patients took ivuxolimab, an agonistic anti-OX40 (CD134) antibody.

CDR3 length: 13 amino acids. Germline CDR1 MNHNY, CDR2 SVGAGI (reference sequence). V was trimmed by 5 bases and J by 1 base, leaving 8 bases between them. The J gene is TRBJ1-2, the V gene TRBV6-6; D may be TRBD1 (6 bases). Sample: CD4+ or CD8+ T cells sorted from blood, taken in a trial of the OX40 agonist ivuxolimab. This TCR derives from an adult with an advanced solid tumor such as melanoma, head and neck, liver or kidney cancer. CDR3: CASSLQGNYGYTF. The CDR3, as DNA: TGTGCCAGCAGTCTACAGGGTAACTATGGCTACACCTTC.